A few counts support the clone carrying this TCR beta chain. The patients, who ranged from 18 to 65 in age, presented with newly diagnosed hyperthyroidism lasting under 2 months. These data come from a study of T cells in Graves' hyperthyroidism and ophthalmopathy. It was RNA transcripts that yielded the amplified TCR beta CDR3 regions. HTBI primers were used for first-round RT-PCR of the TCR CDR3. MiXCR, run by TCRdb on the multiplex PCR reads, gives a single entry per CDR3 protein. There are about 560,000 distinct CDR3 sequences in the sample; approximately 15% occur only once, and more than 15% lies in the top ten. V gave up 8 bases and J gave up 2 bases, with 15 bases separating them. CDR3 length: 13 amino acids. CDR1 is SQVTM and CDR2 is ANQGSEA in the germline V gene.

The origin of this receptor is a woman aged 18-29 years with Graves' hyperthyroidism. The sample was blood. This chain connects TRBV29-1 to TRBJ2-5; D is perhaps TRBD1 (6 bases). DNA for the CDR3: TGCAGCTTAAGGGGGTCAGTTCAAGAGACCCAGTACTTC. Protein sequence: CSLRGSVQETQYF.